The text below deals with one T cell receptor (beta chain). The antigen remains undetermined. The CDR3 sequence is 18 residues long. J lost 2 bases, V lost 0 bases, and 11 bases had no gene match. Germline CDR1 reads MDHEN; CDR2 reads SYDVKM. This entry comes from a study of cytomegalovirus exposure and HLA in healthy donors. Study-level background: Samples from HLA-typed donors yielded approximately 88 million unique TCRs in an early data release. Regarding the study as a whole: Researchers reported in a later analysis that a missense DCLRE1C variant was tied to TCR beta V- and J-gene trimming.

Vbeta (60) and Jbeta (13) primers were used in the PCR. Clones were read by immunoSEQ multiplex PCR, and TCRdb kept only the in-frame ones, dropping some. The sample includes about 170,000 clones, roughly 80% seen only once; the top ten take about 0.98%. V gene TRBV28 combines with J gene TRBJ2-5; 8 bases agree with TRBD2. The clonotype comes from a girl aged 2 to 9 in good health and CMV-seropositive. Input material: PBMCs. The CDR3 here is CASSLWSGKAGEQETQYF. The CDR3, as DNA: TGTGCCAGCAGTTTATGGTCCGGGAAAGCGGGGGAACAAGAGACCCAGTACTTC.